The 30 T cell receptor beta chains in this list originate from one sample, sequenced in a study of blood T cell repertoires in COVID-19. Sequencing used immunoSEQ multiplex PCR; TCRdb keeps in-frame clones, though not all of them. The table lists more than 250,000 clones, around 83% of them singletons, with 3.5% to 4% in the top ten. The sequencing sample was made of peripheral blood. Receptor source: a young man with active or convalescent COVID-19.

The chain has TRBV10-3 and TRBJ1-6; D uncertain. V was clipped by 0 bases and J by 10 bases, with 10 bases between them. Germline V gene lookup returns CDR1 ENHRY and CDR2 SYGVKD. CDR3 length: 14 residues. Here the CDR3 reads CAISESQLRSPLHF. The CDR3 region has the DNA TGTGCCATCAGTGAGTCCCAACTTCGGTCACCCCTCCACTTT.

The V and J genes are TRBV19 and TRBJ2-4; 8 nucleotides align to TRBD2. The CDR3 length is 15 residues. V gave up 5 bases and J gave up 8 bases; unmatched junction bases: 11. Germline V CDR1 and CDR2: LNHDA, SQIVND (reference sequence). For the CDR3, the DNA is TGTGCCAGTAGTTCTATTAGCGGGATTAATCACATTCAGTACTTC. Amino acids: CASSSISGINHIQYF.

The chain is built from TRBV27 and TRBJ2-1, with 7 bases fitting TRBD1. V lost 4 bases and J lost 4; bases outside the gene matches: 7. The CDR3 has 15 amino acids. The V gene's germline CDR1 is MNHEY and CDR2 SMNVEV (reference sequence). As DNA, the CDR3 is TGTGCCAGCAGTTCTTCCGGGACAGTTTACAATGAGCAGTTCTTC. This codes for CASSSSGTVYNEQFF.

The chain is built from TRBV6-2 or TRBV6-3 and TRBJ2-7, with 7 positions matching TRBD2. This CDR3 region has 18 residues. V trimming: 0 bases; J trimming: 3 bases; junction bases outside the gene matches: 14. Germline V CDR1 and CDR2: MNHEY, SVGEGT. CDR3 amino acids: CASSYSFAEGGHYYEQYF. CDR3 nucleotide sequence: TGTGCCAGCAGTTACTCTTTTGCCGAGGGAGGGCATTACTACGAGCAGTACTTC.

The V gene is TRBV29-1, the J gene TRBJ2-7; D not certain. Deletions cut 4 bases from V and 9 bases from J, with 16 bases between. Germline assignment: CDR1 SQVTM and CDR2 ANQGSEA. The CDR3 contains 12 residues. The CDR3 DNA sequence: TGCAGCGTTGTCTCGGAGCTGCCTTTGCAGTACTTC. It specifies CSVVSELPLQYF.

The gene calls are TRBV5-4 and TRBJ2-2; D is perhaps TRBD1 (5 bases). V was shortened by 2 bases and J by 6 bases, with 8 bases between the two germline ends. CDR1 is SGHNT, CDR2 YYREEE, per germline (reference sequence). The CDR3 covers 13 residues. CDR3 sequence reads: CASSFQGAGELFF. CDR3 nucleotide sequence: TGTGCCAGCAGCTTTCAAGGGGCCGGGGAGCTGTTTTTT.

J is TRBJ2-7 and V is TRBV7-9, with 11 bases matching TRBD2. Losses at the gene ends were 5 bases for V and 5 bases for J; bases not matched to a gene: 8. CDR3 length equals 15 residues. CDR1 is SEHNR, CDR2 FQNEAQ, per germline (reference sequence). CDR3 sequence: CASSVLAGAFDEQYF. CDR3 sequence (DNA): TGTGCCAGCAGCGTACTAGCGGGAGCTTTTGACGAGCAGTACTTC.

This chain connects TRBV2 to TRBJ2-5; TRBD2 agrees at 11 bases. Germline values: CDR1 SNHLY, CDR2 FYNNEI. The CDR3 spans 15 residues. J was trimmed by 4 bases and V by 4 bases; bases with no gene match: 5. CDR3 region: CASSGLAGGRETQYF. The CDR3 DNA follows: TGTGCCAGCAGTGGGCTAGCGGGAGGAAGAGAGACCCAGTACTTC.

This clone was observed a single time. V gene TRBV18 combines with J gene TRBJ1-2, with 7 bases lining up with TRBD1. V shed 6 bases and J 6 bases; nucleotides not matched to a gene: 10. Germline V gene data show CDR1 as KGHSH and CDR2 as LQKENI. The CDR3 is made up of 14 amino acids. CDR3 sequence reads: CASSRTGSLDGYTF. The CDR3 nucleotides read TGTGCCAGCTCCCGGACAGGAAGCTTGGATGGCTACACCTTC.

The rearrangement uses TRBV5-5 and TRBJ1-4, with D maybe TRBD1 (6 bases). The germline gives CDR1 SGHKS, CDR2 YYEKEE (reference sequence). CDR3 length: 16 amino acids. V lost 2 bases to trimming and J lost 0 bases, with 11 bases between them. CDR3 DNA sequence: TGTGCCAGCAGCTTTCAGGGGACCGCAACTAATGAAAAACTGTTTTTT. Translated: CASSFQGTATNEKLFF.

The chain couples TRBV7-3 to TRBJ2-5, with 11 positions matching TRBD2. The CDR3 extends over 15 amino acids. Per germline, CDR1 SGHTA and CDR2 FQGTGA. J lost 0 bases, V lost 6 bases, and 3 bases had no gene match. The chain's CDR3 is CASRLLAGDQETQYF. In DNA, the CDR3 is TGTGCCAGCAGATTACTAGCGGGGGACCAAGAGACCCAGTACTTC.

This chain uses TRBV6-5 with TRBJ1-6; D is uncertain. Trimming left V 5 bases short and J 6 bases short, with 5 bases between. CDR3 size: 12 residues. Per the germline V gene, CDR1 is MNHEY and CDR2 is SVGAGI. This chain's CDR3 is CASSILNSPLHF. In nucleotides, the CDR3 is TGTGCCAGCAGTATTCTTAATTCACCCCTCCACTTT.

The chain combines TRBV5-1 with TRBJ2-3; tentative D call: TRBD2 (6 bases). The CDR3 totals 16 residues. The germline V gene encodes CDR1 SGHRS and CDR2 YFSETQ. Trimming removed 2 bases from V and 5 bases from J, with 18 bases in between. Written as DNA, the CDR3 is TGCGCCAGCAGCTTAGGACGGGGACTGAACTTAGATACGCAGTATTTT. This encodes CASSLGRGLNLDTQYF.

V gene TRBV18 combines with J gene TRBJ2-7; D uncertain. This CDR3 is 12 amino acids long. CDR1 and CDR2 from the germline V gene are KGHSH and LQKENI. V lost 2 bases to trimming and J lost 2 bases, with 4 bases between them. DNA of the CDR3: TGTGCCAGCTCACCAAACACCTACGAGCAGTACTTC. This encodes CASSPNTYEQYF.

The chain links TRBV5-6 to TRBJ2-1, with D maybe TRBD1 (5 bases). V dropped 3 bases and J dropped 6 bases, with 13 bases sitting between them. Germline V gene lookup returns CDR1 SGHDT and CDR2 YYEEEE. The CDR3 extends over 14 amino acids. The CDR3 nucleotides read TGTGCCAGCAGCTCCAAAAGGGGTTTCAATGAGCAGTTCTTC. It encodes CASSSKRGFNEQFF.

This clone occurred once. The V call is TRBV10-3, the J call TRBJ2-3; D is possibly TRBD2 (6 bases). The CDR3 extends over 15 amino acids. V shed 8 bases and J shed 6 bases, with 21 bases lying between them. Germline assignment: CDR1 ENHRY and CDR2 SYGVKD. The CDR3 sequence is CAIGRRTGVDDTQYF. CDR3 bases: TGTGCCATCGGGAGGAGAACGGGGGTTGACGATACGCAGTATTTT.

The chain carries TRBV7-2 and TRBJ2-3, with TRBD2 matching 11 bases. This CDR3 spans 15 amino acids. The ends lost 5 bases at V and 4 bases at J; junction bases unmatched: 5. The germline V gene has CDR1 SGHTA and CDR2 FQGNSA. The DNA of the CDR3 is TGTGCCAGCAGCCAACTAGCGGGAGCCCCAGATACGCAGTATTTT. Translation gives CASSQLAGAPDTQYF.

The chain employs TRBV2 and TRBJ2-5; TRBD2 matches at 7 bases. CDR3 length: 12 residues. V shed 9 bases, J shed 5 bases, and the junction held 6 bases outside the gene matches. Per germline, CDR1 SNHLY and CDR2 FYNNEI. DNA of the CDR3: TGTGCCAGGGGAGGGGACCGGGAGACCCAGTACTTC. Translating it yields CARGGDRETQYF.

Here the CDR3 DNA reads TGCGCCAGCAGCCTCTTTTGGGGGCAGGGGACCCAGTACTTC. This codes for CASSLFWGQGTQYF. The chain links TRBV4-3 to TRBJ2-5; possibly TRBD1 for D (6 bases). Looked up from germline, CDR1 is LGHNA and CDR2 is YSLEER. V was clipped by 4 bases and J by 7 bases, with 16 bases between them. There are 14 residues in the CDR3.

The rearrangement joins TRBV24-1 to TRBJ2-1; 10 positions agree with TRBD1. The germline CDR1 and CDR2 sequences are KGHDR and SFDVKD. The length of the CDR3 is 19 residues. J was trimmed by 5 bases and V by 10 bases; bases with no gene match: 22. The CDR3 protein is CATSPFGSGTGAIHNEQFF. For the CDR3, the DNA is TGTGCCACTTCCCCGTTCGGTAGCGGGACAGGGGCGATCCACAATGAGCAGTTCTTC.

V gene TRBV14 combines with J gene TRBJ2-3; 7 bases agree with TRBD2. Germline V gene sequence: CDR1 SGHDN, CDR2 FVKESK. V lost 4 bases, J lost 4 bases, and 11 bases stayed unmatched. The CDR3 spans 16 residues. The CDR3 DNA reads TGTGCCAGCAGCCCAGGACTAGGGAGTCCCCCAGATACGCAGTATTTT. It specifies CASSPGLGSPPDTQYF.

This clone has just one count. The rearrangement joins TRBV5-1 to TRBJ1-1; no firm D call. Trimming cost V 0 bases and J 4 bases, with 13 bases left between them. The CDR3 spans 15 residues. Germline CDR1 and CDR2: SGHRS and YFSETQ. As DNA, the CDR3 is TGCGCCAGCAGCTTGGCTCGCCCGAGGCCCACTGAAGCTTTCTTT. Translation: CASSLARPRPTEAFF. The full variable domain, rest sourced from reference TRBV5-1 and TRBJ1-1, is KAGVTQTPRYLIKTRGQQVTLSCSPISGHRSVSWYQQTPGQGLQFLFEYFSETQRNKGNFPGRFSGRQFSNSRSEMNVSTLELGDSALYLCASSLARPRPTEAFFGQGTRLTVV.

This sequence joins TRBV4-1 and TRBJ1-1; D ambiguous. CDR1 MGHRA and CDR2 YSYEKL come from the germline V gene. The CDR3 totals 15 residues. The V end lost 0 bases, the J end lost 1 base, and 9 bases lay between the germline ends. CDR3 bases: TGCGCCAGCAGCCAAGATATTCGACAGAACACTGAAGCTTTCTTT. Translation: CASSQDIRQNTEAFF.

The chain carries TRBV5-6 and TRBJ2-7; no definite D call. Trimming left V 5 bases short and J 2 bases short, with 14 bases between. The CDR3 contains 14 residues. The germline CDR1 and CDR2 sequences are SGHDT and YYEEEE. The CDR3 DNA reads as TGTGCCAGCAGGCCCCGCGGTGAGACCTACGAGCAGTACTTC. As protein: CASRPRGETYEQYF.

This chain uses TRBV3-1 (or the pseudogene TRBV3-2) with TRBJ1-5, with unresolved D. The germline V gene encodes CDR1 LGHDT and CDR2 YNNKEL (reference sequence). This CDR3 is built from 15 residues. Trimming shortened V by 0 bases and J by 0 bases, and 6 bases separated the two germline ends. CDR3 sequence reads: CASSQDKYSNQPQHF. The CDR3 DNA reads TGTGCCAGCAGCCAAGATAAATATAGCAATCAGCCCCAGCATTTT.

CDR3 coding DNA: TGTGCCAGCAGCTTAATTGTGGGCTTGAACACTGAAGCTTTCTTT. Its translation is CASSLIVGLNTEAFF. This chain links TRBV7-6 with TRBJ1-1; D gene uncertain. The germline CDR1 and CDR2 sequences are SGHVS and FNYEAQ. With 2 bases removed from V and 0 bases from J, the gap between germline ends came to 10 bases. The CDR3 has 15 residues.

J is TRBJ1-1 and V is TRBV3-1 (or the pseudogene TRBV3-2), with 8 bases lining up with TRBD1. The CDR3 consists of 13 residues. With V trimmed by 3 bases and J by 12 bases, 9 bases remained unmatched. Germline CDR1 and CDR2: LGHDT and YNNKEL (reference sequence). The CDR3 sequence is CASSQADRVQPFF. Here the CDR3 DNA reads TGTGCCAGCAGCCAGGCGGACAGGGTTCAACCTTTCTTT.

This clone was detected only once. The chain uses TRBV7-2 and TRBJ2-5; 9 bases line up with TRBD2. Germline V gives CDR1 SGHTA, CDR2 FQGNSA. The CDR3 loop spans 15 amino acids. Germline trimming cut 5 bases from V and 1 base from J; bases unmatched to any gene: 5. The DNA of the CDR3 is TGTGCCAGCAGCCCAGCGACTAGCGGCCAAGAGACCCAGTACTTC. Its translation: CASSPATSGQETQYF.

This rearrangement joins TRBV5-6 to TRBJ1-2; D perhaps matches TRBD1 (5 bases). The CDR3 spans 15 residues. Germline-derived CDR1 and CDR2 are SGHDT and YYEEEE. V was trimmed by 4 bases and J by 0 bases, leaving 13 bases between them. CDR3 nucleotides: TGTGCCAGCAGCACTGGACACACCGCTAACTATGGCTACACCTTC. This translates into CASSTGHTANYGYTF.

The chain uses TRBV29-1 and TRBJ2-7; tentatively, D is TRBD2 (6 bases). The V gene's germline CDR1 is SQVTM and CDR2 ANQGSEA. The CDR3 is 16 residues long. The V end was cut by 0 bases, the J end by 3 bases, with 18 bases between. The CDR3 DNA is TGCAGCGTTGAAGACAGCTGGAGGGACGGATTCTACGAGCAGTACTTC. Amino acids: CSVEDSWRDGFYEQYF.